The 14 T cell receptor beta chains reported below all come from one sample, sequenced in a study of shared clonotypes between healthy human individuals. TCRdb's table, derived via immunoSEQ multiplex PCR, lists solely in-frame clones and lacks some. Here the sample spans about 650,000 clones, roughly 95% being singletons. Only CD45RO-negative cells positively selected for CCR7 counted as naive CD8 cells, so terminally differentiated effector memory CD45RA+ cells were excluded. The sample consisted of naive CD8+ T cells sorted from blood. The receptors come from a woman between 25 and 40 years old in good health.

The rearrangement joins TRBV11-2 to TRBJ1-1; TRBD1 matches 8 bases. V shed 0 bases, J shed 3 bases, and the junction held 15 bases outside the gene matches. The CDR3 is 19 amino acids. The V gene's germline CDR1 is SGHAT and CDR2 FQNNGV. The CDR3 region has the DNA TGTGCCAGCAGCTTAGATATCCGCAGGGGGCTGCGAGAGGACACTGAAGCTTTCTTT. Translating it yields CASSLDIRRGLREDTEAFF.

V usage is TRBV10-1 and J usage is TRBJ2-3, with 10 nucleotides matching TRBD2. CDR1 is WNHNN, CDR2 SYGVQD, per germline (reference sequence). The V and J ends lost 3 bases and 4 bases, in that order; junction bases with no gene match: 7. The CDR3 consists of 16 residues. CDR3 sequence (DNA): TGCGCCAGCAGTGAATGGGAGCGGGAGGGTCCAGATACGCAGTATTTT. Protein sequence: CASSEWEREGPDTQYF.

This clone was seen just once. This sequence joins TRBV13 and TRBJ1-4; D is ambiguous. CDR3 length: 13 amino acids. V dropped 6 bases and J dropped 8 bases, with 13 bases sitting between them. Germline V gene sequence: CDR1 PRHDT, CDR2 FYEKMQ (reference sequence). DNA of the CDR3: TGTGCCAGCAGGGAGGAGCGAACCGAAAAACTGTTTTTT. Protein sequence: CASREERTEKLFF.

This chain joins TRBV27 and TRBJ2-3; 10 bases agree with TRBD2. J gave up 4 bases and V 6 bases, and 10 bases lay outside the gene matches. The CDR3 has 16 amino acids. The V gene's germline CDR1 is MNHEY and CDR2 SMNVEV (reference sequence). CDR3 nucleotide sequence: TGTGCCAGCAGCCCGATATCTAGCGGGAGCGCAGATACGCAGTATTTT. Translating gives CASSPISSGSADTQYF.

This rearrangement joins TRBV27 to TRBJ2-2, with 9 bases fitting TRBD1. V dropped 4 bases and J dropped 9; count of bases not matched to a gene: 3. The CDR3 length is 13 residues. The germline V gene has CDR1 MNHEY and CDR2 SMNVEV (reference sequence). In DNA form, the CDR3 reads TGTGCCAGCAGTTACGGACAGGGGTGGGAGCTGTTTTTT. It translates to CASSYGQGWELFF.

The chain employs TRBV27 and TRBJ2-1; 10 bases fit TRBD2. Losses at the gene ends were 6 bases for V and 3 bases for J; bases not matched to a gene: 5. Germline CDR1 MNHEY, CDR2 SMNVEV (reference sequence). This CDR3 is built from 15 residues. CDR3 region: CASSRTSGNYNEQFF. The CDR3 region has the DNA TGTGCCAGCAGCCGGACTAGCGGAAACTACAATGAGCAGTTCTTC.

The chain couples TRBV6-1 to TRBJ1-5; D gene ambiguous. CDR1 is MNHNS, CDR2 SASEGT, per germline. CDR3 length: 14 residues. Trimming cost V 5 bases and J 0 bases, with 8 bases left between them. The CDR3 spells CASSSPYSNQPQHF. CDR3 DNA: TGTGCCAGCAGTTCTCCGTATAGCAATCAGCCCCAGCATTTT.

This clone was seen once. The rearrangement uses TRBV27 and TRBJ2-7; D unclear. This CDR3 spans 13 amino acids. Germline V gene sequence: CDR1 MNHEY, CDR2 SMNVEV (reference sequence). Trimming took off 5 bases at V and 11 bases at J, with 19 bases between the two ends. CDR3 region: CASSLLSHGPKYF. The CDR3 nucleotides read TGTGCCAGCAGTCTTCTTTCACACGGACCCAAGTACTTC.

The V and J genes are TRBV19 and TRBJ1-2; the match to TRBD1 covers 9 bases. There are 15 residues in the CDR3. Germline CDR1 and CDR2: LNHDA and SQIVND (reference sequence). The ends lost 5 bases at V and 5 bases at J; junction bases unmatched: 9. The CDR3 here is CASSAGQGFWYGYTF. CDR3 nucleotides: TGTGCCAGTAGTGCGGGACAGGGCTTCTGGTATGGCTACACCTTC.

The chain is built from TRBV23-1 and TRBJ1-1, with D perhaps matching TRBD1 (6 bases). TRBV23-1 is an ORF; its function is uncertain. CDR3 size: 15 residues. The V gene lost 7 bases and the J gene lost 6 bases, with 21 bases spanning the gap. The CDR3 region is CASTRGDLVGSEAFF. CDR3 in DNA: TGCGCCAGCACTAGGGGGGATCTTGTCGGATCTGAAGCTTTCTTT.

A note on this clone: Likely a read error: the CDR3 ends without its conserved phenylalanine or tryptophan. The DNA is left out, because the CDR3 cannot be placed on it with certainty; the CDR3 is given as TCRdb lists it. V is TRBV7-9 and J is TRBJ1-2. Inclusive of both ends, the CDR3 amounts to 13 amino acids. Germline V gene data show CDR1 as SEHNR and CDR2 as FQNEAQ (reference sequence). CDR3 amino acids: CASSHNLDRTLKL.

As for this clone: This sample also contains other DNA sequences that code for the same CDR3. The V and J genes are TRBV15 and TRBJ2-7; no reliable D call. This CDR3 spans 14 amino acids. V was shortened by 0 bases and J by 0 bases, with 6 bases between the two germline ends. Germline V gene sequence: CDR1 LNHNV, CDR2 YYDKDF (reference sequence). The CDR3 here is CATSRDYSSYEQYF. The CDR3 DNA sequence: TGTGCCACCAGCAGAGATTATAGCTCCTACGAGCAGTACTTC.

This clone appeared once. This rearrangement joins TRBV14 to TRBJ1-2; no firm D call. This CDR3 region has 15 residues. Germline lookup yields CDR1 SGHDN and CDR2 FVKESK. V was clipped by 4 bases and J by 2 bases, with 14 bases between them. DNA of the CDR3: TGTGCCAGCAGCCCTCACAGCTTAGACAACTATGGCTACACCTTC. Protein: CASSPHSLDNYGYTF.

The chain uses TRBV28 and TRBJ2-7; 8 nucleotides match TRBD2. This CDR3 region has 16 residues. V shed 3 bases, J shed 1 base, and the junction held 8 bases outside the gene matches. CDR1 and CDR2 from the germline V gene are MDHEN and SYDVKM. The DNA of the CDR3 is TGTGCCAGCAGTTTTCCTTCTACTAGCGGTTCCTACGAGCAGTACTTC. Translating gives CASSFPSTSGSYEQYF.